The clone carrying this TCR beta chain came up a few times. The sample belongs to a study of patients and donors after allogeneic stem cell transplantation. CDR1 and CDR2 from the germline V gene are DFQATT and SNEGSKA (reference sequence). The CDR3 is made up of 12 amino acids. V shed 1 base and J shed 5 bases, with 8 bases lying between them. Each CDR3 protein is one row after TCRdb ran MiXCR on the RT-PCR reads. The data contain more than 850,000 distinct CDR3 sequences, 15% to 20% of them singletons. The chain couples TRBV20-1 to TRBJ2-5; no reliable D call. Sequencing was performed on blood, either unsorted or a sorted T cell fraction (not recorded which). This TCR derives from a human donor who was either an allogeneic HSCT recipient or a stem cell or donor lymphocyte infusion donor (not recorded which). It is not recorded whose cells these are; they may come from a transplant donor. CDR3 protein: CSARVVGETQYF. CDR3 in DNA: TGCAGTGCTAGAGTCGTCGGTGAGACCCAGTACTTC.